One TCR beta chain is described in this entry. This entry belongs to a study of identical twins. Each CDR3 protein gets one entry after TCRdb re-called the 5' RACE reads with MiXCR. The sample has a few hundred thousand distinct CDR3 sequences, roughly 8% seen once. With V trimmed by 0 bases and J by 4 bases, 2 bases remained unmatched. CDR1 DFQATT and CDR2 SNEGSKA come from the germline V gene (reference sequence). The CDR3 totals 13 residues. These data were likewise used in another study, on yellow fever vaccine responses in identical twins.

The specimen was CD8+ T cells sorted from blood. The chain recombines TRBV20-1 with TRBJ1-1; 7 nucleotides align to TRBD1. This clonotype was obtained from a woman aged 18-35 years in good health. The CDR3, as DNA: TGCAGTGCTAGAGAACAGGGGTCCACTGAAGCTTTCTTT. Translation: CSAREQGSTEAFF.